These 27 T cell receptor beta chains share one sample of origin, sequenced in a study of T cell responses to AZD1222 COVID-19 vaccine. The repertoire was sequenced with immunoSEQ multiplex PCR; TCRdb's copy has only in-frame clones and lacks some. This sample has more than 250,000 clones, with over 85% found just once. The sample here was peripheral blood, taken on day 0 of AZD1222 vaccination. The receptor source for this set is an adult in good health.

The chain is built from TRBV6-1 and TRBJ1-4; TRBD1 is a possible D gene (5 bases). Germline CDR1 and CDR2: MNHNS and SASEGT. V lost 1 base to trimming and J lost 6 bases, with 15 bases between them. The CDR3 is made up of 16 amino acids. For the CDR3, the DNA is TGTGCCAGCAGTGAAGTAAGTGGAGGGGAGGATGAAAAACTGTTTTTT. Translated, it gives CASSEVSGGEDEKLFF.

The rearrangement uses TRBV6-5 and TRBJ1-2, with TRBD1 as a possible D gene (6 bases). CDR3 length: 15 residues. Trimming took 0 bases from V and 3 from J, leaving 11 bases between them. Germline CDR1 and CDR2: MNHEY and SVGAGI. The CDR3 DNA reads TGTGCCAGCAGTTACTCGGGTCAGGGGCACTATGGCTACACCTTC. As protein: CASSYSGQGHYGYTF.

The chain joins TRBV6-5 to TRBJ2-3; D is possibly TRBD2 (6 bases). This CDR3 region has 15 residues. Germline values: CDR1 MNHEY, CDR2 SVGAGI. V shed 6 bases and J shed 5 bases, with 18 bases lying between them. In DNA form, the CDR3 reads TGTGCCAGCAGGCAGGGCCCCGGGGGTGGAGATACGCAGTATTTT. Translated, it gives CASRQGPGGGDTQYF.

As to this clone: Other DNA sequences in the sample encode the same CDR3. This chain links TRBV6-5 with TRBJ1-6, with 7 bases matching TRBD1. Germline trimming cut 5 bases from V and 7 bases from J; bases unmatched to any gene: 2. Germline assignment: CDR1 MNHEY and CDR2 SVGAGI. The CDR3 has 13 amino acids. This CDR3 reads CASSRQGNSPLHF. CDR3 DNA sequence: TGTGCCAGCAGTAGACAGGGAAATTCACCCCTCCACTTT.

This chain links TRBV10-2 with TRBJ2-7; the D is unclear. CDR1 WSHSY and CDR2 SAAADI come from the germline V gene. V lost 7 bases and J 6 bases, leaving 7 bases between the germline ends. There are 10 residues in the CDR3. CDR3 residues: CASMALEQYF. The DNA for the CDR3 is TGCGCCAGCATGGCTCTCGAGCAGTACTTC.

The rearrangement joins TRBV9 to TRBJ1-4; D is undetermined. Trimming took off 4 bases at V and 8 bases at J, with 12 bases between the two ends. Germline CDR1 reads SGDLS; CDR2 reads YYNGEE. The CDR3 is 13 amino acids. This chain's CDR3 is CASSLLDGEKLFF. The CDR3 DNA follows: TGTGCCAGCAGCTTACTGGACGGGGAAAAACTGTTTTTT. Looking up the rest from reference TRBV9 and TRBJ1-4 gives the full variable domain: DSGVTQTPKHLITATGQRVTLRCSPRSGDLSVYWYQQSLDQGLQFLIQYYNGEERAKGNILERFSAQQFPDLHSELNLSSLELGDSALYFCASSLLDGEKLFFGSGTQLSVL.

The rearrangement joins TRBV24-1 to TRBJ2-3; a weak D match, TRBD2 (6 bases). Germline lookup yields CDR1 KGHDR and CDR2 SFDVKD. The CDR3 has 17 amino acids. The V end was cut by 3 bases, the J end by 3 bases, with 18 bases between. CDR3: CATSDPTAGRSTDTQYF. DNA for the CDR3: TGTGCCACCAGTGATCCTACGGCGGGAAGAAGTACAGATACGCAGTATTTT.

The chain uses TRBV9 and TRBJ1-5; D possibly corresponds to TRBD1 (6 bases). The CDR3 contains 15 residues. Trimming removed 4 bases at V and 7 bases at J, with 18 bases between. CDR1 and CDR2 from the germline V gene are SGDLS and YYNGEE. The CDR3 bases are TGTGCCAGCAGCAAAAGCCAGGGGTTCGGGCAGCCCCAGCATTTT. This sequence encodes CASSKSQGFGQPQHF. Combining the CDR3 with reference TRBV9 and TRBJ1-5 gives the whole variable domain DSGVTQTPKHLITATGQRVTLRCSPRSGDLSVYWYQQSLDQGLQFLIQYYNGEERAKGNILERFSAQQFPDLHSELNLSSLELGDSALYFCASSKSQGFGQPQHFGDGTRLSIL.

The rearrangement joins TRBV5-1 to TRBJ1-1; D may be TRBD1 (6 bases). CDR3 length equals 16 residues. The germline V and J ends were trimmed by 0 bases and 1 base, with 13 bases remaining between them. CDR1 is SGHRS, CDR2 YFSETQ, per germline. CDR3 coding DNA: TGCGCCAGCAGCTTGGAAACAGGGCGGAGGAACACTGAAGCTTTCTTT. It is translated as CASSLETGRRNTEAFF.

This clone appeared a single time. J is TRBJ2-7 and V is TRBV28; possibly TRBD1 for D (6 bases). V was clipped by 3 bases and J by 9 bases, with 18 bases between them. In germline, CDR1 is MDHEN, CDR2 SYDVKM. The CDR3 has 14 amino acids. The CDR3 region has the DNA TGTGCCAGCAGTTTGGGACCGCAACTAGGGGGGCAGTACTTC. Amino acids: CASSLGPQLGGQYF.

V and J are TRBV27 and TRBJ2-1, with TRBD1 identical over 11 bases. The CDR3 covers 14 residues. Germline V gene data show CDR1 as MNHEY and CDR2 as SMNVEV (reference sequence). V was pared by 8 bases and J by 7 bases, with 7 bases of the junction left unmatched. In DNA, the CDR3 is TGTGCCAGCGCCCGGAGGGACAGGGGGAATGAGCAGTTCTTC. Encoded protein: CASARRDRGNEQFF.

This clone was seen once. V is TRBV7-2 and J is TRBJ2-7; TRBD2 is a possible D gene (6 bases). The CDR3 spans 16 residues. Trimming removed 1 base at V and 3 bases at J, with 16 bases between. Germline values: CDR1 SGHTA, CDR2 FQGNSA. The CDR3, as DNA: TGTGCCAGCAGCTTAGGCGGGATCGGGGTTGGCTACGAGCAGTACTTC. Translated: CASSLGGIGVGYEQYF.

This sequence joins TRBV7-2 and TRBJ2-7, with D tentatively TRBD2 (7 bases). The CDR3 covers 17 residues. The V end lost 5 bases, the J end lost 3 bases, and 23 bases lay between the germline ends. Germline CDR1 reads SGHTA; CDR2 reads FQGNSA. CDR3 loop: CASSLLGGGLSHYEQYF. The DNA of the CDR3 is TGTGCCAGCAGCCTCTTGGGGGGGGGCCTGTCCCACTACGAGCAGTACTTC.

The V and J genes are TRBV5-1 and TRBJ2-2; TRBD2 is a possible D gene (5 bases). This CDR3 spans 16 amino acids. Germline CDR1 reads SGHRS; CDR2 reads YFSETQ. V shed 0 bases and J shed 3 bases, with 12 bases lying between them. The chain's CDR3 is CASSLVSTGDTGELFF. The CDR3, as DNA: TGCGCCAGCAGCTTGGTATCCACCGGGGACACCGGGGAGCTGTTTTTT.

The V call is TRBV5-5, the J call TRBJ1-1; D not certain. Germline V gene sequence: CDR1 SGHKS, CDR2 YYEKEE (reference sequence). Trimming stripped 0 bases from V and 1 base from J, with 7 bases between. The CDR3 sequence is 14 residues long. CDR3 nucleotide sequence: TGTGCCAGCAGCTTGGGGGCCGGGAACACTGAAGCTTTCTTT. Translation: CASSLGAGNTEAFF.

This rearrangement joins TRBV9 to TRBJ2-3; TRBD2 matches at 9 bases. CDR3 length equals 15 residues. Trimming at V came to 2 bases and at J to 5 bases, leaving 6 bases not matched to a gene. The germline V gene encodes CDR1 SGDLS and CDR2 YYNGEE. The CDR3 sequence is CASSVRREGRDTQYF. The CDR3, as DNA: TGTGCCAGCAGCGTTCGGCGGGAGGGCCGAGATACGCAGTATTTT.

The rearrangement uses TRBV19 and TRBJ2-7, with D unclear. CDR1 LNHDA and CDR2 SQIVND come from the germline V gene (reference sequence). The CDR3 runs to 14 residues. The V end was cut by 4 bases, the J end by 0 bases, with 10 bases between. CDR3 DNA: TGTGCCAGTAGTAGTCAGGTGAGCTCCTACGAGCAGTACTTC. Encoded protein: CASSSQVSSYEQYF.

This CDR3 reads CASSIGGAEAFF. CDR3 sequence (DNA): TGTGCCAGTAGTATAGGGGGAGCTGAAGCTTTCTTT. The chain combines TRBV19 with TRBJ1-1; unclear D gene. The CDR3 runs 12 residues. CDR1 and CDR2 (germline): LNHDA, SQIVND (reference sequence). Between the trimmed V and J ends, which lost 1 base and 6 bases, there was a span of 6 bases.

The CDR3 is CASSYQPYSNQPQHF. The CDR3 DNA is TGTGCCAGCAGTTACCAGCCATATAGCAATCAGCCCCAGCATTTT. The chain uses TRBV6-2 or TRBV6-3 and TRBJ1-5, with D unresolved. Between the trimmed V and J ends, which lost 2 bases and 0 bases, there was a span of 8 bases. Germline V gene lookup returns CDR1 MNHEY and CDR2 SVGEGT. This CDR3 comprises 15 residues.

This chain connects TRBV18 to TRBJ1-5; TRBD1 might be the D (5 bases). V was shortened by 0 bases and J by 2 bases, with 11 bases between the two germline ends. The CDR3 runs to 16 residues. The V gene's germline CDR1 is KGHSH and CDR2 LQKENI. The CDR3 region has the DNA TGTGCCAGCTCACCACCCAGGGAGGGAGGCAATCAGCCCCAGCATTTT. As protein: CASSPPREGGNQPQHF.

The genes are TRBV7-3 and TRBJ2-1; 9 bases agree with TRBD2. The germline CDR1 and CDR2 sequences are SGHTA and FQGTGA. The CDR3 extends over 16 amino acids. V was clipped by 4 bases and J by 10 bases; unmatched bases: 14. The CDR3: CASSWLAGLPVREQFF. The CDR3 DNA reads TGTGCCAGCAGCTGGCTAGCGGGACTCCCCGTGAGGGAGCAGTTCTTC.

The genes are TRBV27 and TRBJ2-7; D tentatively reads TRBD1 or TRBD2 (6 bases each). V gave up 2 bases and J gave up 2 bases, with 10 bases separating them. Germline CDR1 is MNHEY and CDR2 is SMNVEV (reference sequence). The CDR3 covers 14 residues. The CDR3 sequence: CASSLAGTTYEQYF. CDR3 bases: TGTGCCAGCAGTTTAGCGGGGACAACCTACGAGCAGTACTTC.

V is TRBV29-1 and J is TRBJ1-2, with 8 bases aligning to TRBD1. The length of the CDR3 is 13 residues. The V and J ends lost 7 bases and 8 bases, in that order; junction bases with no gene match: 12. Germline assignment: CDR1 SQVTM and CDR2 ANQGSEA. DNA for the CDR3: TGCAGCGCACCACCCGACAGGGGCTTCGGCTACACCTTC. Translated, it gives CSAPPDRGFGYTF.

The gene calls are TRBV7-6 and TRBJ1-4; D not certain. V lost 1 base and J lost 0, with 6 bases in between. This CDR3 is built from 15 residues. Germline V gene sequence: CDR1 SGHVS, CDR2 FNYEAQ. The CDR3 loop is CASSLGPATNEKLFF. For the CDR3, the DNA is TGTGCCAGCAGCTTAGGGCCTGCAACTAATGAAAAACTGTTTTTT.

CDR3 DNA sequence: TGCAGTAAAGATGGAAGCACTGAAGCTTTCTTT. As protein: CSKDGSTEAFF. The chain is built from TRBV20-1 and TRBJ1-1; D remains unclear. Trimming took 8 bases from V and 4 from J, leaving 11 bases between them. This CDR3 is 11 amino acids long. Germline CDR1 is DFQATT and CDR2 is SNEGSKA (reference sequence).

This chain links TRBV27 with TRBJ2-2, with D unclear. The CDR3 has 13 amino acids. Trimming removed 3 bases at V and 2 bases at J, with 4 bases between. Germline V CDR1 and CDR2: MNHEY, SMNVEV (reference sequence). The chain's CDR3 is CASSFHNTGELFF. CDR3 nucleotides: TGTGCCAGCAGTTTCCACAACACCGGGGAGCTGTTTTTT.

The rearrangement uses TRBV12-3 or TRBV12-4 and TRBJ1-1; no clear D. This CDR3 has 13 amino acids. V gave up 0 bases and J gave up 1 base, with 3 bases separating them. CDR3 nucleotides: TGTGCCAGCAGTTTAGCGGCGAACACTGAAGCTTTCTTT. This translates into CASSLAANTEAFF.